This T cell receptor beta chain appears in the sequencing data of a study of cytomegalovirus exposure and HLA in healthy donors. Study-wide findings and caveats: There were fewer than 200 TCR beta chains listed as cytomegalovirus-associated.

CDR1 SGHTS and CDR2 YDEGEE come from the germline V gene. This CDR3 has 15 residues. Trimming stripped 2 bases from V and 2 bases from J, with 8 bases between. Concerning this clone: Its antigen remains unknown.

The primer mix had 60 Vbeta and 13 Jbeta primers. The repertoire was sequenced with immunoSEQ multiplex PCR; TCRdb's copy has only in-frame clones and lacks some. The top ten hold about 6.8% of the sample, which has about 150,000 clones, approximately 82% seen once. The sample taken for sequencing was PBMCs. This chain uses TRBV5-8 with TRBJ2-6; D unresolved. This clonotype was obtained from a man in his forties or fifties in good health and CMV-seropositive. In nucleotides, the CDR3 is TGTGCCAGCAGCTTCGTGACACCTGGGGCCAACGTCCTGACTTTC. The encoded protein is CASSFVTPGANVLTF.